The 2 T cell receptor beta chains listed next were all sequenced from one sample in a study of cytomegalovirus exposure and HLA in healthy donors. The study ran its PCR with 60 Vbeta and 13 Jbeta primers. Produced via immunoSEQ multiplex PCR; TCRdb's table is partial and in-frame only. This sample yields 120,000 or so clones, of which 80% are seen a single time; 8.8% belongs to the top ten. Sequenced: PBMCs. All receptors derive from a female donor in good health and CMV-seropositive.

The V gene is TRBV14, the J gene TRBJ1-2; D may be TRBD1 (6 bases). CDR1 is SGHDN, CDR2 FVKESK, per germline. The CDR3 loop spans 12 amino acids. The V gene lost 4 bases and the J gene lost 4 bases, with 7 bases spanning the gap. The CDR3 sequence is CASSPDSYGYTF. CDR3 DNA sequence: TGTGCCAGCAGCCCGGACAGCTATGGCTACACCTTC.

V is TRBV7-9 and J is TRBJ2-7, with 7 bases identical to TRBD1. CDR3 length: 14 amino acids. Germline trimming cut 6 bases from V and 0 bases from J; bases unmatched to any gene: 5. From germline, CDR1 is SEHNR and CDR2 FQNEAQ (reference sequence). The CDR3 loop is CASSRQGSSYEQYF. CDR3 in DNA: TGTGCCAGCAGTCGACAGGGAAGCTCCTACGAGCAGTACTTC. The variable domain in full, completed from reference TRBV7-9 and TRBJ2-7, reads DTGVSQNPRHKITKRGQNVTFRCDPISEHNRLYWYRQTLGQGPEFLTYFQNEAQLEKSRLLSDRFSAERPKGSFSTLEIQRTEQGDSAMYLCASSRQGSSYEQYFGPGTRLTVT.